This T cell receptor (beta chain) emerged from a study of blood T cells in healthy people across ages. General study findings and limits: Significant beta diversity loss was already apparent by age about 42, declining roughly linearly.

V dropped 6 bases and J dropped 8; count of bases not matched to a gene: 12. CDR1 and CDR2 from the germline V gene are MNHEY and SMNVEV (reference sequence). The CDR3 has 15 residues. On this clonotype itself: As yet, its antigen is unknown.

The second PCR ran about 6 to 11 cycles with a sample-barcoded 5' primer and J-beta primers. Using its own MiXCR run on the 5' RACE reads, TCRdb lists one record per CDR3 protein. Among over 750,000 distinct CDR3 sequences listed, around 25% were seen once. In addition, the sample was reused for a study of T cells of mothers and their children.

The sample consisted of blood. The rearrangement joins TRBV27 to TRBJ1-4, with TRBD1 matching 7 bases. The origin of this receptor is a boy younger than 18 in good health. The CDR3 bases are TGTGCCAGCAGGCCACTACAGGGGAGTGGCGAAAAACTGTTTTTT. Translated, it gives CASRPLQGSGEKLFF.